One and the same sample provided the 8 T cell receptor beta chains below, sequenced in a study of molecular identifiers for immune sequencing clone quantification. MiXCR was run by TCRdb on the PCR reads, yielding one entry per CDR3 protein. The sample carries approximately 12,000 distinct CDR3 sequences, around a sixth recorded once. Sequenced: naive CD8+ T cells from blood, with Jurkat cell RNA spiked in. Noted subset: FACS-sorted CD8+CD4-CCR7+CD45RA+ naive T cells. The origin of the receptors is a human donor in good health. Some libraries in this study had Jurkat cell RNA spiked in.

Ten or more counts support this clonotype. The rearrangement uses TRBV11-3 and TRBJ2-1; tentative D call: TRBD2 (6 bases). The CDR3 runs to 14 residues. Per the germline V gene, CDR1 is SGHNT and CDR2 is YENEEA. Trimming cost V 3 bases and J 5 bases, with 11 bases left between them. The DNA for the CDR3 is TGTGCCAGCAGCTTCACCGCGGGACACAATGAGCAGTTCTTC. The encoded protein is CASSFTAGHNEQFF.

A remark on this clonotype: A much larger clone differs from this one at a single base, so this may be a read error. This chain links TRBV12-3 or TRBV12-4 with TRBJ2-7; 7 bases are a match to TRBD1. The V segment lost 5 bases and the J segment 3 bases; nucleotides outside the gene matches: 10. The CDR3 runs 15 residues. DNA of the CDR3: TGTGCCAGCAGTGCGCACAGGGGTCCCTACTACGAGCAGTACTTC. This codes for CASSAHRGPYYEQYF.

By share of the sample, this clonotype is medium-sized. V gene TRBV7-2 combines with J gene TRBJ2-1; the match to TRBD1 covers 9 bases. CDR1 and CDR2 (germline): SGHTA, FQGNSA. V trimming: 4 bases; J trimming: 8 bases; junction bases outside the gene matches: 9. This CDR3 contains 15 residues. CDR3 sequence reads: CASSSRDREFDEQFF. CDR3 DNA: TGTGCCAGCAGCTCCCGGGACAGGGAATTCGATGAGCAGTTCTTC.

By share, this clonotype ranks as medium-sized. The chain employs TRBV4-1 and TRBJ2-2; no clear D. This CDR3 comprises 19 residues. V shed 2 bases and J shed 5 bases, with 24 bases lying between them. Germline assignment: CDR1 MGHRA and CDR2 YSYEKL. The CDR3 reads CASSQSWGTLGVRTGELFF. The CDR3 DNA is TGCGCCAGCAGCCAAAGCTGGGGAACCCTCGGAGTTCGGACCGGGGAGCTGTTTTTT.

The V gene is TRBV6-2 or TRBV6-3, the J gene TRBJ1-2, with TRBD1 matching 9 bases. Germline V CDR1 and CDR2: MNHEY, SVGEGT. The CDR3 is 15 residues long. Trimming took 5 bases from V and 3 from J; bases not matched to a gene: 7. The CDR3: CASSTNRGQDYGYTF. CDR3 bases: TGTGCCAGCAGTACGAACAGGGGGCAAGACTATGGCTACACCTTC.

Note on this clonotype: A single base separates this from a much larger clone, so it may be a read error. V gene TRBV29-1 combines with J gene TRBJ1-1, with D possibly TRBD1 on 5 matching bases. The CDR3 length is 11 residues. Germline V CDR1 and CDR2: SQVTM, ANQGSEA. The CDR3 nucleotides are TGCAGAGTTTTTTGGGGACCAGAAGCTTTCTTT. Protein: CRVFWGPEAFF.

This clonotype came up a few times. This chain uses TRBV5-6 with TRBJ1-5; 10 nucleotides agree with TRBD1. Germline CDR1 reads SGHDT; CDR2 reads YYEEEE. This CDR3 is built from 17 residues. V trimming: 0 bases; J trimming: 7 bases; junction bases outside the gene matches: 10. This CDR3 reads CASSLAPGQGIRQPQHF. As DNA, the CDR3 is TGTGCCAGCAGCTTGGCTCCGGGACAGGGGATCCGGCAGCCCCAGCATTTT.

The rearrangement links TRBV13 to TRBJ2-7; D not resolved. The V end was cut by 2 bases, the J end by 2 bases, with 10 bases between. The germline gives CDR1 PRHDT, CDR2 FYEKMQ (reference sequence). The CDR3 sequence is 14 residues long. CDR3 sequence: CASSLRSFAYEQYF. DNA for the CDR3: TGTGCCAGCAGCTTACGGTCCTTTGCCTACGAGCAGTACTTC. Variable domain in full (rest from reference TRBV13 and TRBJ2-7): AAGVIQSPRHLIKEKRETATLKCYPIPRHDTVYWYQQGPGQDPQFLISFYEKMQSDKGSIPDRFSAQQFSDYHSELNMSSLELGDSALYFCASSLRSFAYEQYFGPGTRLTVT.